The clone carrying this T cell receptor beta chain was detected a few times. This sample stems from a study of blood T cells in healthy people across ages. Donors gave around 9.3 milliliters of peripheral blood apiece. Then a second PCR, running roughly 6 to 11 cycles, was carried out with a sample-barcoded 5' primer and a J-beta primer mix. TCRdb ran MiXCR on the 5' RACE reads and lists one entry per CDR3 protein. The sample has 550,000 to 600,000 distinct CDR3 sequences; 25% to 30% are singletons. Sequences were obtained from blood. This TCR derives from an older woman in good health.

CDR3 DNA: TGTGCCACCAGCAGATCTCTCGGGGGAGGCTCGCGGGCTGAAGCTTTCTTT. Its translation is CATSRSLGGGSRAEAFF. The rearrangement joins TRBV15 to TRBJ1-1; the D gene is possibly TRBD1 (5 bases). Germline CDR1 LNHNV, CDR2 YYDKDF (reference sequence). Deletions cut 2 bases from V and 6 bases from J, with 22 bases between. CDR3 length: 17 amino acids.